This T cell receptor (beta chain) was identified during a study of blood T cell repertoires in COVID-19. For the study at large: Some COVID-19 samples were acute and others convalescent; all came from the United States, Italy and Spain.

Study processing details: Amplification with reference gene primers provided the estimates of nucleated cell counts. The table came from immunoSEQ multiplex PCR; TCRdb's copy has only in-frame clones and leaves some out. V and J calls and clone size come straight from that table; D and trimming were deduced from the DNA. Of approximately 300,000 clones detected, approximately 90% appear once; the ten largest clones hold roughly 6.8%. Patients from Seattle were sampled longitudinally, starting during active infection. Germline CDR1 reads MDHEN; CDR2 reads SYDVKM. This CDR3 comprises 14 residues. After removal of 5 bases from V and 5 bases from J, the junction contained 6 bases not matched to a gene.

The V call is TRBV28, the J call TRBJ2-4, with TRBD1 identical over 7 bases. The sample taken for sequencing was peripheral blood. This sequence originates from a woman under 40 with COVID-19, enrolled during active disease. As DNA, the CDR3 is TGTGCCAGCAGTCGGACAGGCCGGCAAAACATTCAGTACTTC. Its translation is CASSRTGRQNIQYF.